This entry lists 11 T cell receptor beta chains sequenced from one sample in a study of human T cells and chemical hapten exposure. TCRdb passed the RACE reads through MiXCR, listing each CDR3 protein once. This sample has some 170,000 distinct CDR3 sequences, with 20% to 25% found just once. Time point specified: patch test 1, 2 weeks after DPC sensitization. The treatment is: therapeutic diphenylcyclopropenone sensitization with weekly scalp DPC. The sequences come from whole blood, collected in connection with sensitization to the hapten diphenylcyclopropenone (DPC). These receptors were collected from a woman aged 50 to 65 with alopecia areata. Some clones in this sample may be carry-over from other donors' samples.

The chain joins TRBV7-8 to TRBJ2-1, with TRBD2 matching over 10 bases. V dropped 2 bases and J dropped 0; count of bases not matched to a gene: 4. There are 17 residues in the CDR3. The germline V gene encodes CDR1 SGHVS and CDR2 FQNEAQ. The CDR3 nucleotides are TGTGCCAGCAGCTTATGGTCTAGCGGGAGCTCCTACAATGAGCAGTTCTTC. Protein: CASSLWSSGSSYNEQFF.

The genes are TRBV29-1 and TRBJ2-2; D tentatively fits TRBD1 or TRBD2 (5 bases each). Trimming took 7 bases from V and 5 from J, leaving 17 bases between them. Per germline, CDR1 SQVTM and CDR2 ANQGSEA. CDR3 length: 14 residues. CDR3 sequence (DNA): TGCAGCGGCGCCGCGAGGGGCGGGACCGGGGAGCTGTTTTTT. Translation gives CSGAARGGTGELFF.

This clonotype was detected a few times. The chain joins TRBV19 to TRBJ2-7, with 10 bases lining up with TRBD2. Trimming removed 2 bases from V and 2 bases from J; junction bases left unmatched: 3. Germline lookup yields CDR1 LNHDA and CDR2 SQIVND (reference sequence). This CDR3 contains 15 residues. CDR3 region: CASSIQLAGTYEQYF. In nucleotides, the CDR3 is TGTGCCAGTAGTATACAACTAGCGGGGACCTACGAGCAGTACTTC.

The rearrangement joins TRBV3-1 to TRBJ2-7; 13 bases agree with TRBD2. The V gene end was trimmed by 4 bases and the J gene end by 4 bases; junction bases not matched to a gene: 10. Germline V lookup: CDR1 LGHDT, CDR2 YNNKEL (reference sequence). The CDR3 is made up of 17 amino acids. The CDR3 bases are TGTGCCAGCAGCCTAGGGACTAGCGGGACTATTACGTACGAGCAGTACTTC. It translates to CASSLGTSGTITYEQYF.

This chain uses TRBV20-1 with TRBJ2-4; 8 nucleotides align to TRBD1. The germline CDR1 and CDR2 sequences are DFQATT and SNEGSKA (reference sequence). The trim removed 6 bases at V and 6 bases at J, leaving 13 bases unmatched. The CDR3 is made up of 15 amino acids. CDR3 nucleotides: TGCAGTGCCCTAGACCCGACAGGGGCAAGAAACATTCAGTACTTC. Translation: CSALDPTGARNIQYF.

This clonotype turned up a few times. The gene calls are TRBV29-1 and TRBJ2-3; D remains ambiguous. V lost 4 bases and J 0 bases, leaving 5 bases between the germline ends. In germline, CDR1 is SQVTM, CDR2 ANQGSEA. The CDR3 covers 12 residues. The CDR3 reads CSVVSSTDTQYF. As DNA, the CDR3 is TGCAGCGTTGTCTCCAGCACAGATACGCAGTATTTT.

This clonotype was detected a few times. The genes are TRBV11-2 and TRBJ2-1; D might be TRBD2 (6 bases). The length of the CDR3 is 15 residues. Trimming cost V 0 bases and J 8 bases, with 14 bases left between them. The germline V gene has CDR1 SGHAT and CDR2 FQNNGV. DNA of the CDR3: TGTGCCAGCAGCTTAGAACGTCGGGAGTTCGATGAGCAGTTCTTC. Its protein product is CASSLERREFDEQFF.

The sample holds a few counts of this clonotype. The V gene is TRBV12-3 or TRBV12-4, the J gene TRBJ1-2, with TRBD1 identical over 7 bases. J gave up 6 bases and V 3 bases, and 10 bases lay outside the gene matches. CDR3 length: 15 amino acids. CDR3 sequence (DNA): TGTGCCAGCAGTTTGTCTCCCGGGACAGCGAATGGCTACACCTTC. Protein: CASSLSPGTANGYTF.

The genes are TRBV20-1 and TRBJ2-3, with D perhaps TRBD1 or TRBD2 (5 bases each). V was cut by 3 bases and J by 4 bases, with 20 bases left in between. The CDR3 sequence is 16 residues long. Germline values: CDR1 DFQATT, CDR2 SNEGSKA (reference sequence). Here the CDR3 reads CSASGRAWGSSDTQYF. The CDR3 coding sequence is TGCAGTGCTAGCGGGCGGGCGTGGGGGAGCTCAGATACGCAGTATTTT.

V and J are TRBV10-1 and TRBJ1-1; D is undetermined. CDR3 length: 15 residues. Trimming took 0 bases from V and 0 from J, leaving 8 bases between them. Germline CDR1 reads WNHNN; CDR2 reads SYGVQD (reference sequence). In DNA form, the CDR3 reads TGCGCCAGCAGTGAGTCGAGAGGCCTGAACACTGAAGCTTTCTTT. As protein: CASSESRGLNTEAFF.

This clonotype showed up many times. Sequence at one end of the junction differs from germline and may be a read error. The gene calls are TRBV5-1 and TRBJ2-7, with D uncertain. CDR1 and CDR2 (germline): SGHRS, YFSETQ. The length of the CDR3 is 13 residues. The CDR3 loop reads CASSPGQTYEQYF. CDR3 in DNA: TGTGCCAGCAGCCCCGGGCAGACCTACGAGCAGTACTTC.